This T cell receptor (beta chain) was sequenced in a study of control samples from healthy donors and cancer patients (dated by TCRdb to about 2020). As to this clone: Its recognized antigen is unknown. Within one base of it there is no much larger clone, and no base qualities were kept.

Receptors were amplified or captured by the immunoSEQ multiplex PCR assay. TCRdb took over this immuneACCESS table, retaining in-frame rearrangements with V and J assigned. Such tables are incomplete; in checked studies, under half of the missing clones stem from an unresolved V gene, and the remainder is unexplained. The sample table lists around 140,000 clones, 85% to 95% of them with a count of one. The ten largest clones add up to about an eighth of the sample. Via the germline V gene, CDR1 is KGHDR and CDR2 SFDVKD. From its cysteine to its phenylalanine, the CDR3 spans 15 amino acids. The retained sequence is limited to the CDR3, 45 bases, with the frame set at the first base. Relative to germline, V is 1 base shorter and J is 2 bases shorter, with 8 bases between their ends.

The chain is assembled from TRBV24-1 and TRBJ2-1, with TRBD1 as a weak D call on 5 bases. The sequence was collected from a man in his forties or fifties in good health. Sequencing was performed on blood. The DNA sequence reads TGTGCCACCAGTGATTTACAGGCCCCCTACAATGAGCAGTTCTTC. This translates into CATSDLQAPYNEQFF.